This passage covers 8 T cell receptor beta chains from one sample sequenced in a study of neurological immune-mediated disorders. TCRdb redid the calling of the 5' RACE reads with MiXCR, one entry per CDR3 protein. This sample has roughly 20,000 distinct CDR3 sequences; around a sixth occur once, and the top ten carry less than 8.5%. Sequencing was carried out using CD8+ T cells from blood. The receptors shown here come from a woman aged 18-29 years with multiple sclerosis.

This clonotype was found many times. The V and J genes are TRBV29-1 and TRBJ2-1, with 12 bases identical to TRBD2. CDR1 is SQVTM, CDR2 ANQGSEA, per germline. Trimming took 1 base from V and 9 from J; bases not matched to a gene: 4. The CDR3 is 14 residues long. In nucleotides, the CDR3 is TGCAGCGTTGAAGGACTAGCGGGAGTTCCTGAGCAGTTCTTC. Protein sequence: CSVEGLAGVPEQFF.

The V gene is TRBV6-6, the J gene TRBJ2-7, with 9 bases aligning to TRBD1. V shed 8 bases, J shed 1 base, and the junction held 0 bases outside the gene matches. This CDR3 spans 12 amino acids. Germline V gene data show CDR1 as MNHNY and CDR2 as SVGAGI (reference sequence). CDR3 loop: CASGTGSYEQYF. CDR3 coding DNA: TGTGCCAGCGGGACAGGGTCCTACGAGCAGTACTTC.

At least ten counts were recorded for this clonotype. CDR3 protein: CASSPYPRISHTGELFF. CDR3 sequence (DNA): TGTGCCAGCAGCCCCTACCCCCGAATTAGCCACACCGGGGAGCTGTTTTTT. The chain recombines TRBV7-2 with TRBJ2-2; the D is unclear. This CDR3 is 17 amino acids long. V was shortened by 5 bases and J by 3 bases, with 19 bases between the two germline ends. CDR1 and CDR2 from the germline V gene are SGHTA and FQGNSA.

This clonotype appeared many times. The CDR3 loop is CASSYPGQDYSNQPQHF. CDR3 coding DNA: TGTGCCAGCAGTTACCCAGGACAGGATTATAGCAATCAGCCCCAGCATTTT. J is TRBJ1-5 and V is TRBV6-6; 7 bases fit TRBD1. Germline CDR1 reads MNHNY; CDR2 reads SVGAGI (reference sequence). V shed 2 bases and J 0 bases; nucleotides not matched to a gene: 7. This CDR3 comprises 17 residues.

At least ten counts were recorded for this clonotype. The chain couples TRBV20-1 to TRBJ2-7; the match to TRBD1 covers 9 bases. Germline CDR1 and CDR2: DFQATT and SNEGSKA (reference sequence). The CDR3 loop spans 14 amino acids. The trim removed 5 bases at V and 6 bases at J, leaving 11 bases unmatched. This chain's CDR3 is CSAAPGTGSVEQYF. DNA for the CDR3: TGCAGTGCTGCCCCCGGGACAGGGTCGGTCGAGCAGTACTTC.

This clonotype was observed many times. The V and J genes are TRBV29-1 and TRBJ1-2, with 9 nucleotides matching TRBD1. This CDR3 spans 15 amino acids. Unmatched junction bases numbered 16, after V lost 8 bases and J lost 6 bases. CDR1 and CDR2 from the germline V gene are SQVTM and ANQGSEA. For the CDR3, the DNA is TGCAGCTCCCAGGGACAGGGTGGGCTTGGGGATGGCTACACCTTC. Its protein is CSSQGQGGLGDGYTF.

At least ten counts were recorded for this clonotype. The gene calls are TRBV29-1 and TRBJ2-6, with 11 bases lining up with TRBD2. Trimming at V came to 0 bases and at J to 0 bases, leaving 4 bases not matched to a gene. The CDR3 covers 18 residues. Germline CDR1 is SQVTM and CDR2 is ANQGSEA. The DNA for the CDR3 is TGCAGCGTTGAAGATCGTCTAGCGGGAGGCTCTGGGGCCAACGTCCTGACTTTC. Its protein product is CSVEDRLAGGSGANVLTF.

This clonotype was recorded many times. J is TRBJ2-3 and V is TRBV2, with 14 bases lining up with TRBD2. J was trimmed by 6 bases and V by 8 bases; bases with no gene match: 7. CDR3 length equals 15 residues. Germline V gene sequence: CDR1 SNHLY, CDR2 FYNNEI. This CDR3 is CASPLTSGGADTQYF. The DNA of the CDR3 is TGTGCCAGCCCCCTGACTAGCGGGGGGGCCGATACGCAGTATTTT.